Below, 21 T cell receptor beta chains from the same sample are listed, as sequenced in a study of T cell responses to AZD1222 COVID-19 vaccine. Produced via immunoSEQ multiplex PCR; TCRdb's table is partial and in-frame only. The table lists 100,000 to 120,000 clones, 88% of them singletons. Sequences were derived from peripheral blood, sampled on day 0 of AZD1222 vaccination. The origin of the receptors is an adult in good health.

The genes are TRBV3-1 (or the pseudogene TRBV3-2) and TRBJ2-7; TRBD2 agrees at 14 bases. Germline V lookup: CDR1 LGHDT, CDR2 YNNKEL (reference sequence). The CDR3 spans 16 residues. The ends lost 4 bases at V and 4 bases at J; junction bases unmatched: 6. The CDR3 nucleotides are TGTGCCAGCAGCCCACGACTAGCGGGAGGGGAGTACGAGCAGTACTTC. Amino acid sequence: CASSPRLAGGEYEQYF.

This chain uses TRBV7-8 with TRBJ2-1, with 12 nucleotides matching TRBD2. J gave up 6 bases and V 4 bases, and 4 bases lay outside the gene matches. The V gene's germline CDR1 is SGHVS and CDR2 FQNEAQ. There are 15 residues in the CDR3. For the CDR3, the DNA is TGTGCCAGCAGCTACGGACTAGCGGGACTCAATGAGCAGTTCTTC. This gives the protein CASSYGLAGLNEQFF.

This chain connects TRBV2 to TRBJ1-4; D is perhaps TRBD1 (5 bases). The CDR3 runs 13 residues. The germline gives CDR1 SNHLY, CDR2 FYNNEI. V shed 11 bases and J shed 7 bases, with 17 bases lying between them. Here the CDR3 DNA reads TGTGCCGTTTCCGGCCTGGGACGTGAAAAACTGTTTTTT. This translates into CAVSGLGREKLFF.

In the case of this clone: Other nucleotide sequences from this sample produce the same CDR3. This chain uses TRBV6-5 with TRBJ1-5; D gene uncertain. Trimming removed 0 bases from V and 7 bases from J, with 7 bases in between. The germline V gene encodes CDR1 MNHEY and CDR2 SVGAGI. The CDR3 contains 13 residues. CDR3 sequence: CASSYSRGQPQHF. As DNA, the CDR3 is TGTGCCAGCAGTTACTCGCGGGGACAGCCCCAGCATTTT.

This clone was found once. The chain employs TRBV19 and TRBJ1-1, with D uncertain. Germline lookup yields CDR1 LNHDA and CDR2 SQIVND (reference sequence). The CDR3 has 14 amino acids. V dropped 5 bases and J dropped 2 bases, with 12 bases sitting between them. In DNA, the CDR3 is TGTGCCAGTAGTTACGCGACGGCAAACACTGAAGCTTTCTTT. Its protein is CASSYATANTEAFF.

This CDR3 reads CSARDNSPLHF. The CDR3 bases are TGCAGTGCTAGAGATAATTCACCCCTCCACTTT. V usage is TRBV20-1 and J usage is TRBJ1-6, with no clear D. The CDR3 is made up of 11 amino acids. V lost 0 bases, J lost 6 bases, and 0 bases lay in between. In germline, CDR1 is DFQATT, CDR2 SNEGSKA (reference sequence).

The J gene is TRBJ1-5, the V gene TRBV11-2, with 7 bases matching TRBD1. CDR3 length equals 15 residues. From germline, CDR1 is SGHAT and CDR2 FQNNGV. J gave up 1 base and V 5 bases, and 5 bases lay outside the gene matches. CDR3 DNA: TGTGCCAGCAGCCCAAGGGGGCCCAGCAATCAGCCCCAGCATTTT. Amino acids: CASSPRGPSNQPQHF.

This clone has just a few counts. V is TRBV10-1 and J is TRBJ2-5; 12 bases align to TRBD2. Germline CDR1 WNHNN, CDR2 SYGVQD (reference sequence). J lost 2 bases, V lost 4 bases, and 2 bases had no gene match. The CDR3 sequence is 15 residues long. The CDR3 sequence is CASSGGLAGQETQYF. CDR3 DNA sequence: TGCGCCAGCAGTGGGGGACTAGCGGGTCAAGAGACCCAGTACTTC.

The rearrangement joins TRBV27 to TRBJ1-6; unclear D gene. The CDR3 covers 17 residues. The V end was cut by 1 base, the J end by 3 bases, with 13 bases between. CDR1 and CDR2 from the germline V gene are MNHEY and SMNVEV (reference sequence). The CDR3: CASSLYGEGGYNSPLHF. CDR3 nucleotides: TGTGCCAGCAGTTTATATGGGGAGGGCGGCTATAATTCACCCCTCCACTTT.

The CDR3 loop is CASSLSSGTGFVDTQYF. CDR3 bases: TGTGCCAGCAGCCTCTCGTCTGGGACAGGGTTCGTAGATACGCAGTATTTT. V is TRBV4-2 and J is TRBJ2-3; 9 nucleotides align to TRBD1. Per germline, CDR1 LGHNA and CDR2 YNFKEQ. Unmatched junction bases numbered 13, after V lost 4 bases and J lost 5 bases. The CDR3 extends over 17 amino acids.

The chain combines TRBV10-2 with TRBJ2-7, with a weak D call TRBD1 (6 bases). This CDR3 region has 12 residues. Trimming shortened V by 6 bases and J by 5 bases, and 11 bases separated the two germline ends. CDR1 and CDR2 from the germline V gene are WSHSY and SAAADI. CDR3 bases: TGCGCCAGCAGCGCCACAGGGAACGAGCAGTACTTC. It translates to CASSATGNEQYF.

This clone was observed once. V is TRBV4-2 and J is TRBJ2-7, with TRBD2 as a possible D gene (5 bases). The CDR3 loop spans 17 amino acids. Germline V lookup: CDR1 LGHNA, CDR2 YNFKEQ. Trimming pared 0 bases from V and 1 base from J, leaving 16 bases between. CDR3 nucleotide sequence: TGTGCCAGCAGCCAAGATCTCAGTCGGGGTGCTTCCTACGAGCAGTACTTC. As protein: CASSQDLSRGASYEQYF.

The rearrangement uses TRBV4-1 and TRBJ1-1; D not resolved. Trimming pared 4 bases from V and 0 bases from J, leaving 18 bases between. Germline V lookup: CDR1 MGHRA, CDR2 YSYEKL. CDR3 length: 17 amino acids. This CDR3 is CASSPKEARRLNTEAFF. The CDR3 DNA reads as TGCGCCAGCAGCCCCAAAGAGGCGAGACGTTTGAACACTGAAGCTTTCTTT.

The rearrangement uses TRBV7-6 and TRBJ2-3; D may match TRBD1 or TRBD2 (5 bases each). V was shortened by 4 bases and J by 7 bases, with 21 bases between the two germline ends. Germline loops: CDR1 SGHVS, CDR2 FNYEAQ. The CDR3 runs 16 residues. CDR3 amino acids: CASSSTGTGPLYTQYF. Here the CDR3 DNA reads TGTGCCAGCAGCTCCACCGGGACGGGCCCACTGTATACGCAGTATTTT.

The rearrangement links TRBV30 to TRBJ1-1; maybe TRBD1 (6 bases). CDR3 length: 13 residues. The germline V gene encodes CDR1 GTSNPN and CDR2 SVGIG (reference sequence). Trimming took off 7 bases at V and 5 bases at J, with 17 bases between the two ends. The CDR3 DNA reads TGTGCCTCCACACCGGGACATCGGACTGAAGCTTTCTTT. It yields the protein CASTPGHRTEAFF.

V and J are TRBV9 and TRBJ1-5; TRBD1 agrees at 7 bases. The CDR3 runs 14 residues. V lost 3 bases and J lost 2; bases outside the gene matches: 2. Germline CDR1 SGDLS, CDR2 YYNGEE. CDR3 nucleotides: TGTGCCAGCAGCGGACAGGGCCGCAATCAGCCCCAGCATTTT. Amino acids: CASSGQGRNQPQHF.

The chain is built from TRBV19 and TRBJ1-5; D uncertain. Germline V gene lookup returns CDR1 LNHDA and CDR2 SQIVND (reference sequence). The length of the CDR3 is 13 residues. V was pared by 5 bases and J by 4 bases, with 9 bases between. CDR3 DNA: TGTGCCAGTAGTCAAATACGGAATCAGCCCCAGCATTTT. Amino acids: CASSQIRNQPQHF.

The gene calls are TRBV12-3 or TRBV12-4 and TRBJ2-7; unclear D gene. The CDR3 sequence is 13 residues long. The V end lost 1 base, the J end lost 6 bases, and 10 bases lay between the germline ends. The CDR3 DNA follows: TGTGCCAGCAGTTTAGGGGGTCTCGGCGAGCAGTACTTC. Amino acid sequence: CASSLGGLGEQYF.

The V gene is TRBV30, the J gene TRBJ1-1, with D maybe TRBD1 (6 bases). V dropped 5 bases and J dropped 2 bases, with 12 bases sitting between them. The CDR3 runs 13 residues. Germline V gives CDR1 GTSNPN, CDR2 SVGIG (reference sequence). The CDR3 loop is CAWSPGANTEAFF. CDR3 nucleotides: TGTGCCTGGTCTCCGGGGGCAAACACTGAAGCTTTCTTT.

This sequence joins TRBV10-1 and TRBJ2-6; 7 bases align to TRBD2. Losses at the gene ends were 6 bases for V and 4 bases for J; bases not matched to a gene: 9. Germline V gene data show CDR1 as WNHNN and CDR2 as SYGVQD (reference sequence). The CDR3 sequence is 16 residues long. CDR3 in DNA: TGCGCCAGCAGCCCGGGGGGACCCCCCGGGGCCAACGTCCTGACTTTC. Translated: CASSPGGPPGANVLTF.

This clone was observed once. V usage is TRBV19 and J usage is TRBJ1-1, with TRBD1 matching over 7 bases. Germline CDR1 and CDR2: LNHDA and SQIVND (reference sequence). Trimming removed 4 bases from V and 5 bases from J; junction bases left unmatched: 16. This CDR3 region has 17 residues. In nucleotides, the CDR3 is TGTGCCAGTAGTAAAGGGAGACAGGGCCGATCTGTGACTGAAGCTTTCTTT. Its translation: CASSKGRQGRSVTEAFF.